These T cell receptor beta chains were read from a single sample in a study of blood T cell repertoires in COVID-19. Using immunoSEQ multiplex PCR, the repertoire was profiled, and TCRdb retains in-frame clones only, with some absent. Among about 360,000 clones listed, 80% to 90% were seen once. Sequenced input: peripheral blood. These receptors all stem from a woman aged 55-75 years with COVID-19, enrolled during active disease. Both conserved end residues are part of each CDR3. A D gene is named only where the DNA matches it firmly. Clone size is stated in some rows and not others, as once, few, many or a class when expanded.

d_call cdr3_length j_call v_call clone_size cdr3_aa cdr3_nt
TRBD1 18 TRBJ2-7 TRBV11-2 NA CASSWVFRRQGRAYEQYF TGTGCCAGCAGCTGGGTCTTTCGCCGACAGGGAAGAGCCTACGAGCAGTACTTC
TRBD2 16 TRBJ2-7 TRBV2 NA CASSGGLAGPSYEQYF TGTGCCAGCAGTGGAGGACTAGCGGGGCCATCCTACGAGCAGTACTTC
NA 11 TRBJ2-7 TRBV30 NA CAWSVRWEQYF TGTGCCTGGAGTGTCCGGTGGGAGCAGTACTTC
NA 16 TRBJ1-3 TRBV7-9 NA CASSPPGGSGGNTIYF TGTGCCAGCAGCCCACCGGGCGGGTCGGGAGGAAACACCATATATTTT
TRBD1 14 TRBJ2-7 TRBV18 NA CASSLQGSRAEQYF TGTGCCAGCTCCCTACAGGGGAGCCGAGCCGAGCAGTACTTC
NA 15 TRBJ1-5 TRBV7-2 NA CASSQQAYSNQPQHF TGTGCCAGCAGCCAACAGGCGTATAGCAATCAGCCCCAGCATTTT
TRBD2 15 TRBJ2-5 TRBV7-2 NA CASSFFGGGQETQYF TGTGCCAGCAGCTTCTTCGGGGGGGGGCAAGAGACCCAGTACTTC
TRBD1 15 TRBJ2-5 TRBV10-3 once CAISGDNRGQETQYF TGTGCCATCAGTGGGGATAACAGGGGTCAAGAGACCCAGTACTTC
TRBD1 20 TRBJ2-6 TRBV5-4 few CASSSSASRDSNSGANVLTF TGTGCCAGCAGCTCGAGCGCATCCCGGGACAGCAACTCTGGGGCCAACGTCCTGACTTTC
TRBD1 13 TRBJ1-2 TRBV19 NA CASSAQGARGYTF TGTGCCAGTAGTGCTCAGGGGGCGAGGGGCTACACCTTC
TRBD1 14 TRBJ1-1 TRBV10-3 NA CAIKNYRGGTEAFF TGTGCCATCAAGAACTACAGGGGGGGCACTGAAGCTTTCTTT
NA 12 TRBJ1-4 TRBV9 few CASSPQPGKLFF TGTGCCAGCAGCCCCCAACCGGGGAAACTGTTTTTT
TRBD1 20 TRBJ1-5 TRBV6-2/TRBV6-3 NA CASSYSIGGTGTSRNQPQHF TGTGCCAGCAGTTACTCGATCGGGGGGACAGGAACCAGTCGCAATCAGCCCCAGCATTTT
NA 15 TRBJ1-5 TRBV5-1 NA CASSLAGRGNQPQHF TGCGCCAGCAGCTTGGCAGGGAGGGGGAATCAGCCCCAGCATTTT
TRBD1 15 TRBJ1-5 TRBV11-1 NA CASSPTGASDQPQHF TGTGCCAGCAGCCCGACAGGGGCCAGCGATCAGCCCCAGCATTTT
TRBD2 15 TRBJ2-7 TRBV2 NA CASSGQRGASYEQYF TGTGCCAGCAGTGGCCAGCGGGGGGCCTCCTACGAGCAGTACTTC
NA 14 TRBJ2-2 TRBV7-9 NA CASTPVRGAGELFF TGTGCCAGCACCCCCGTCCGAGGCGCCGGGGAGCTGTTTTTT
TRBD1 15 TRBJ2-1 TRBV11-3 NA CASSLVETGGNEQFF TGTGCCAGCAGCTTAGTGGAAACAGGGGGGAATGAGCAGTTCTTC
TRBD1 16 TRBJ2-2 TRBV19 NA CASSKRQGANTGELFF TGTGCCAGTAGTAAACGACAGGGGGCGAACACCGGGGAGCTGTTTTTT